A single sample is the source of the 13 T cell receptor beta chains below, sequenced in a study of cytomegalovirus exposure and HLA in healthy donors. Use of 60 Vbeta and 13 Jbeta primers characterized the PCR. The data were produced by immunoSEQ multiplex PCR, yet TCRdb's version contains in-frame clones alone and is incomplete. The table lists 150,000 to 160,000 clones, 74% of them singletons. Sequenced input: PBMCs. All receptors derive from a man between 25 and 39 years old in good health and CMV-seronegative.

The V call is TRBV9, the J call TRBJ2-5; tentative D call: TRBD2 (7 bases). CDR1 is SGDLS, CDR2 YYNGEE, per germline. Trimming stripped 0 bases from V and 1 base from J, with 10 bases between. CDR3 length: 15 amino acids. This CDR3 is CASSVGGGSQETQYF. The CDR3 coding sequence is TGTGCCAGCAGCGTAGGGGGGGGCTCCCAAGAGACCCAGTACTTC.

This sequence joins TRBV2 and TRBJ2-6, with 7 bases identical to TRBD1. The CDR3 runs to 17 residues. Germline trimming cut 5 bases from V and 0 bases from J; bases unmatched to any gene: 7. Germline lookup yields CDR1 SNHLY and CDR2 FYNNEI. CDR3 coding DNA: TGTGCCAGCAGTCCGGGACAGTTGAGCTCTGGGGCCAACGTCCTGACTTTC. This codes for CASSPGQLSSGANVLTF.

In the case of this clone: Germline is not matched at one junction end, which may reflect a read error. The chain couples TRBV19 to TRBJ2-2; 9 bases map to TRBD1. Germline V gene sequence: CDR1 LNHDA, CDR2 SQIVND (reference sequence). This CDR3 has 16 residues. CDR3 nucleotide sequence: TGTGCCAGTAGTACCCCGGGGACAGGGAAAACCGGGGAGCTGCTTTTT. Its translation: CASSTPGTGKTGELLF.

The chain couples TRBV2 to TRBJ2-1, with 8 bases aligning to TRBD2. The CDR3 is 12 amino acids. Germline lookup yields CDR1 SNHLY and CDR2 FYNNEI. For the CDR3, the DNA is TGTGCTCCGGCGGAAGAACGGGGGGGGCAGTTCTTC. It is translated as CAPAEERGGQFF.

The J gene is TRBJ1-4, the V gene TRBV7-9; 7 bases agree with TRBD1. The CDR3 is made up of 15 amino acids. From germline, CDR1 is SEHNR and CDR2 FQNEAQ (reference sequence). The V and J ends lost 1 base and 7 bases, in that order; junction bases with no gene match: 6. The CDR3 coding sequence is TGTGCCAGCAGCTTAGAGGGGGCGCGGCGTGAAAAACTGTTTTTT. Amino acid sequence: CASSLEGARREKLFF. The full variable domain, its missing parts supplied by reference TRBV7-9 and TRBJ1-4, is DTGVSQNPRHKITKRGQNVTFRCDPISEHNRLYWYRQTLGQGPEFLTYFQNEAQLEKSRLLSDRFSAERPKGSFSTLEIQRTEQGDSAMYLCASSLEGARREKLFFGSGTQLSVL.

The J gene is TRBJ2-5, the V gene TRBV11-2; perhaps TRBD2 as D (5 bases). The germline V gene encodes CDR1 SGHAT and CDR2 FQNNGV. The CDR3 sequence is 12 residues long. V was clipped by 1 base and J by 5 bases, with 5 bases between them. The CDR3 nucleotides are TGTGCCAGCAGCTTAGGGAGGGAGACCCAGTACTTC. This codes for CASSLGRETQYF.

The V gene is TRBV7-9, the J gene TRBJ1-5; D not resolved. CDR3 length: 14 residues. Germline-derived CDR1 and CDR2 are SEHNR and FQNEAQ (reference sequence). The ends were cut back, 1 base at V and 0 bases at J, with 4 bases in the middle. CDR3 region: CASSLGYSNQPQHF. CDR3 nucleotides: TGTGCCAGCAGCTTAGGCTATAGCAATCAGCCCCAGCATTTT. The full variable domain, in which reference TRBV7-9 and TRBJ1-5 provide the parts outside the CDR3, is DTGVSQNPRHKITKRGQNVTFRCDPISEHNRLYWYRQTLGQGPEFLTYFQNEAQLEKSRLLSDRFSAERPKGSFSTLEIQRTEQGDSAMYLCASSLGYSNQPQHFGDGTRLSIL.

The chain uses TRBV30 and TRBJ2-7, with D hard to call. The germline V gene has CDR1 GTSNPN and CDR2 SVGIG (reference sequence). The CDR3 covers 13 residues. The ends were cut back, 0 bases at V and 5 bases at J, with 11 bases in the middle. The CDR3 nucleotides are TGTGCCTGGAGTGTCCGCAGGTACGACGAGCAGTACTTC. It translates to CAWSVRRYDEQYF.

The chain links TRBV10-2 to TRBJ1-4, with TRBD1 identical over 9 bases. The CDR3 is 16 residues long. Germline V gene data show CDR1 as WSHSY and CDR2 as SAAADI. J lost 8 bases, V lost 4 bases, and 11 bases had no gene match. The CDR3, as DNA: TGCGCCAGCAGTGGGGGACAGGGACCCATATGGGAAAAACTGTTTTTT. Translation: CASSGGQGPIWEKLFF.

CDR3 DNA: TGCGCCAGCAGCCAGACAGGGTCTCGTGTTCGAGAGACCCAGTACTTC. It is translated as CASSQTGSRVRETQYF. The chain is built from TRBV5-1 and TRBJ2-5, with 7 bases identical to TRBD1. Germline CDR1 SGHRS, CDR2 YFSETQ. Unmatched junction bases numbered 13, after V lost 4 bases and J lost 4 bases. The CDR3 runs to 16 residues.

V usage is TRBV13 and J usage is TRBJ2-1, with 8 bases aligning to TRBD2. The CDR3 runs to 14 residues. V trimming: 0 bases; J trimming: 8 bases; junction bases outside the gene matches: 3. Germline values: CDR1 PRHDT, CDR2 FYEKMQ (reference sequence). The CDR3 bases are TGTGCCAGCAGCTTAGGCCGGGGGGGCCATGAGCAGTTCTTC. It translates to CASSLGRGGHEQFF.

The chain combines TRBV6-5 with TRBJ1-6, with TRBD1 matching over 7 bases. Germline V gives CDR1 MNHEY, CDR2 SVGAGI. There are 15 residues in the CDR3. Losses at the gene ends were 0 bases for V and 10 bases for J; bases not matched to a gene: 6. The CDR3 here is CASSYSMQGGSPLHF. The CDR3 DNA reads as TGTGCCAGCAGTTACTCGATGCAGGGGGGCTCACCCCTCCACTTT.

This clone occurred once. V and J are TRBV2 and TRBJ2-7, with TRBD2 matching over 8 bases. CDR3 length: 14 amino acids. CDR1 is SNHLY, CDR2 FYNNEI, per germline. V shed 8 bases, J shed 5 bases, and the junction held 11 bases outside the gene matches. The CDR3 coding sequence is TGTGCCAGCTCCCTCACCGGGGGGGCACACGAGCAGTACTTC. Translated, it gives CASSLTGGAHEQYF.